Shown below are 31 T cell receptor beta chains from a single sample sequenced in a study of cytomegalovirus exposure and HLA in healthy donors. 60 Vbeta and 13 Jbeta primers were used in PCR. The data were produced by immunoSEQ multiplex PCR, yet TCRdb's version contains in-frame clones alone and is incomplete. The sample has some 200,000 clones, about 80% seen once. Sequenced sample: PBMCs. The receptors stem from a woman aged 50 to 60 in good health and CMV-seropositive.

The V call is TRBV5-4, the J call TRBJ2-1; 11 bases map to TRBD1. The CDR3 covers 17 residues. From germline, CDR1 is SGHNT and CDR2 YYREEE (reference sequence). The V segment lost 4 bases and the J segment 7 bases; nucleotides outside the gene matches: 13. CDR3 loop: CASSTSRDRGYSNEQFF. The CDR3 DNA reads TGTGCCAGCAGCACCTCCCGGGACAGGGGGTATTCAAATGAGCAGTTCTTC.

This clone was found a few times. Distinct nucleotide sequences in the sample also encode this CDR3. The chain recombines TRBV6-6 with TRBJ2-5; TRBD2 matches at 9 bases. This CDR3 comprises 14 residues. J lost 5 bases, V lost 8 bases, and 9 bases had no gene match. Germline assignment: CDR1 MNHNY and CDR2 SVGAGI (reference sequence). Written as DNA, the CDR3 is TGTGCCAGCCGCCAACTAGCGGGTGCTGAGACCCAGTACTTC. It encodes CASRQLAGAETQYF.

This chain links TRBV7-3 with TRBJ2-1; 13 bases are shared with TRBD2. From germline, CDR1 is SGHTA and CDR2 FQGTGA. Trimming removed 5 bases from V and 9 bases from J; junction bases left unmatched: 7. There are 15 residues in the CDR3. CDR3 DNA: TGTGCCAGCAGCGCCACTAGCGGGGGGGCCCGTGAGCAGTTCTTC. Translated: CASSATSGGAREQFF.

This clone was observed a handful of times. The chain employs TRBV6-5 and TRBJ1-1; D not certain. The CDR3 contains 12 residues. CDR1 and CDR2 (germline): MNHEY, SVGAGI. V was pared by 6 bases and J by 1 base, with 6 bases between. CDR3 bases: TGTGCCAGCAGGCGGGGGAACACTGAAGCTTTCTTT. Translated, it gives CASRRGNTEAFF.

The chain couples TRBV11-2 to TRBJ1-6, with TRBD1 as a possible D gene (5 bases). The ends were cut back, 5 bases at V and 0 bases at J, with 11 bases in the middle. CDR1 is SGHAT and CDR2 is FQNNGV in the germline V gene. The CDR3 length is 16 residues. CDR3 region: CASSPAGRSYNSPLHF. The CDR3 nucleotides read TGTGCCAGCAGCCCAGCGGGACGCTCCTATAATTCACCCCTCCACTTT. Using reference TRBV11-2 and TRBJ1-6 for the parts outside the CDR3, the full variable domain is EAGVAQSPRYKIIEKRQSVAFWCNPISGHATLYWYQQILGQGPKLLIQFQNNGVVDDSQLPKDRFSAERLKGVDSTLKIQPAKLEDSAVYLCASSPAGRSYNSPLHFGNGTRLTVT.

This chain joins TRBV7-8 and TRBJ1-6; D unclear. The germline V gene has CDR1 SGHVS and CDR2 FQNEAQ. The CDR3 runs to 18 residues. Trimming stripped 5 bases from V and 0 bases from J, with 17 bases between. The CDR3 here is CASSGRDQEDSYNSPLHF. The CDR3 region has the DNA TGTGCCAGCAGCGGGCGAGACCAGGAGGACTCCTATAATTCACCCCTCCACTTT.

This clone has a single count. The same CDR3 also results from other DNA sequences found in this sample. The rearrangement uses TRBV7-2 and TRBJ1-3, with 12 bases lining up with TRBD1. The V gene's germline CDR1 is SGHTA and CDR2 FQGNSA. The V and J ends lost 2 bases and 7 bases, in that order; junction bases with no gene match: 3. The CDR3 is 15 residues long. CDR3 nucleotide sequence: TGTGCCAGCAGCTTAAGGGGACAGGGGGCCAACACCATATATTTT. Translating it yields CASSLRGQGANTIYF.

This clone was observed a few times. V is TRBV6-1 and J is TRBJ1-6; 11 bases match TRBD1. CDR3 length equals 19 residues. CDR1 is MNHNS, CDR2 SASEGT, per germline. With V trimmed by 2 bases and J by 0 bases, 6 bases remained unmatched. In nucleotides, the CDR3 is TGTGCCAGCAGTGAATGGGGACAGGGGGGGAGCTCCTATAATTCACCCCTCCACTTT. Translation: CASSEWGQGGSSYNSPLHF.

The rearrangement uses TRBV6-6 and TRBJ1-4; D is unresolved. Trimming took 2 bases from V and 8 from J, leaving 12 bases between them. This CDR3 is 14 amino acids long. Germline lookup yields CDR1 MNHNY and CDR2 SVGAGI (reference sequence). The DNA for the CDR3 is TGTGCCAGCAGTTACGACGGGGTCGGAGAAAAACTGTTTTTT. Amino acids: CASSYDGVGEKLFF.

The J gene is TRBJ2-1, the V gene TRBV29-1, with 8 nucleotides matching TRBD2. Per germline, CDR1 SQVTM and CDR2 ANQGSEA. V was pared by 4 bases and J by 4 bases, with 9 bases of the junction left unmatched. There are 15 residues in the CDR3. The CDR3 here is CSVGGAGGMYNEQFF. The CDR3 region has the DNA TGCAGCGTTGGCGGGGCGGGGGGAATGTACAATGAGCAGTTCTTC.

DNA for the CDR3: TGTGCCAGCAGCTTGGCCGGGGCAGATACGCAGTATTTT. Its translation: CASSLAGADTQYF. This chain connects TRBV5-5 to TRBJ2-3, with D maybe TRBD2 (5 bases). Trimming took off 0 bases at V and 4 bases at J, with 6 bases between the two ends. Germline CDR1 reads SGHKS; CDR2 reads YYEKEE (reference sequence). The CDR3 has 13 residues.

The chain links TRBV27 to TRBJ1-4; 12 bases align to TRBD1. This CDR3 is 16 amino acids long. CDR1 is MNHEY, CDR2 SMNVEV, per germline (reference sequence). V shed 5 bases, J shed 7 bases, and the junction held 8 bases outside the gene matches. The CDR3 spells CASSEGTGGGSEKLFF. The CDR3 DNA reads TGTGCCAGCAGTGAAGGGACAGGGGGCGGGAGTGAAAAACTGTTTTTT. Looking up the rest from reference TRBV27 and TRBJ1-4 gives the full variable domain: EAQVTQNPRYLITVTGKKLTVTCSQNMNHEYMSWYRQDPGLGLRQIYYSMNVEVTDKGDVPEGYKVSRKEKRNFPLILESPSPNQTSLYFCASSEGTGGGSEKLFFGSGTQLSVL.

This clone was observed once. The chain is built from TRBV18 and TRBJ2-1; 12 bases map to TRBD2. The CDR3 is 14 amino acids. Germline trimming cut 6 bases from V and 7 bases from J; bases unmatched to any gene: 4. Germline values: CDR1 KGHSH, CDR2 LQKENI. The CDR3 loop is CASSRLAGVNEQFF. The CDR3 DNA follows: TGTGCCAGCTCCCGACTAGCGGGGGTAAATGAGCAGTTCTTC.

This clone was found a few times. The chain has TRBV15 and TRBJ1-3, with D unclear. The CDR3 is 15 residues long. CDR1 is LNHNV and CDR2 is YYDKDF in the germline V gene (reference sequence). Trimming removed 2 bases at V and 6 bases at J, with 14 bases between. The CDR3 DNA sequence: TGTGCCACCAGCAGATCCTGGGCCCAGGCAAACACCATATATTTT. It specifies CATSRSWAQANTIYF.

The genes are TRBV27 and TRBJ1-2, with D uncertain. CDR1 and CDR2 from the germline V gene are MNHEY and SMNVEV (reference sequence). The CDR3 is 8 residues long. V was trimmed by 8 bases and J by 7 bases, leaving 2 bases between them. This chain's CDR3 is CASLGYTF. The CDR3 DNA is TGTGCCAGCCTTGGCTACACCTTC.

About this clone: One junction end disagrees with the germline gene, perhaps due to a read error. Other DNA variants within this sample encode the same CDR3. This chain links TRBV9 with TRBJ1-6; 8 bases match TRBD1. Germline V gene lookup returns CDR1 SGDLS and CDR2 YYNGEE. This CDR3 comprises 21 residues. CDR3 bases: TGTGCCAGCAGCGCCCGCGCCATAGGACAGGGTTCGGGCTCCTATAATTCCCCCCTCCACTTT. Protein: CASSARAIGQGSGSYNSPLHF.

The J gene is TRBJ2-1, the V gene TRBV7-9; the match to TRBD2 covers 11 bases. V shed 3 bases and J 7 bases; nucleotides not matched to a gene: 2. This CDR3 has 14 amino acids. The V gene's germline CDR1 is SEHNR and CDR2 FQNEAQ (reference sequence). CDR3 region: CASSLTSGANEQFF. CDR3 DNA: TGTGCCAGCAGCTTGACTAGCGGGGCTAATGAGCAGTTCTTC.

The gene calls are TRBV4-2 and TRBJ2-2; 7 nucleotides match TRBD2. After removal of 4 bases from V and 4 bases from J, the junction contained 6 bases not matched to a gene. Germline V gives CDR1 LGHNA, CDR2 YNFKEQ. This CDR3 is built from 15 residues. The CDR3 sequence: CASSLPPGGTGELFF. CDR3 bases: TGTGCCAGCAGCCTACCCCCGGGGGGCACCGGGGAGCTGTTTTTT.

CDR3 nucleotide sequence: TGCGCCAGCAGCCCCAGGGGTGCTAGCGGGGGGGGTGAGCAGTTCTTC. The encoded protein is CASSPRGASGGGEQFF. The rearrangement joins TRBV4-1 to TRBJ2-1; 12 positions match TRBD2. The CDR3 has 16 amino acids. In germline, CDR1 is MGHRA, CDR2 YSYEKL. The J segment lost 9 bases and the V segment lost 4 bases, leaving 10 bases of the junction unmatched.

J is TRBJ2-1 and V is TRBV4-2; D is possibly TRBD1 (6 bases). V was clipped by 3 bases and J by 9 bases, with 15 bases between them. The CDR3 is made up of 14 amino acids. Looked up from germline, CDR1 is LGHNA and CDR2 is YNFKEQ. The CDR3 nucleotides read TGTGCCAGCAGCCAGGGGGACCCACAGGGTGAGCAGTTCTTC. Its protein is CASSQGDPQGEQFF.

This clone was observed a few times. This specimen includes other DNA sequences encoding the same CDR3. The rearrangement links TRBV5-1 to TRBJ2-3; D remains unclear. The V and J ends lost 2 bases and 1 base respectively, with 8 bases between them. CDR3 length equals 14 residues. Germline V CDR1 and CDR2: SGHRS, YFSETQ. The CDR3 DNA is TGCGCCAGCAGCTTAGTAGCAGGCACAGATACGCAGTATTTT. This codes for CASSLVAGTDTQYF.

This sequence joins TRBV28 and TRBJ2-7; 9 bases are shared with TRBD1. Germline V gene data show CDR1 as MDHEN and CDR2 as SYDVKM. Trimming at V came to 6 bases and at J to 4 bases, leaving 10 bases not matched to a gene. CDR3 size: 15 residues. Written as DNA, the CDR3 is TGTGCCAGCAGCACAGGGGGCGCGAATAGTTACGAGCAGTACTTC. This translates into CASSTGGANSYEQYF. The complete variable domain, with remaining parts taken from reference TRBV28 and TRBJ2-7, reads DVKVTQSSRYLVKRTGEKVFLECVQDMDHENMFWYRQDPGLGLRLIYFSYDVKMKEKGDIPEGYSVSREKKERFSLILESASTNQTSMYLCASSTGGANSYEQYFGPGTRLTVT.

The V call is TRBV5-4, the J call TRBJ2-5, with 10 bases aligning to TRBD2. Germline loops: CDR1 SGHNT, CDR2 YYREEE (reference sequence). The CDR3 runs to 17 residues. J lost 2 bases, V lost 3 bases, and 10 bases had no gene match. The CDR3 bases are TGTGCCAGCAGCTCCGAGTGGGCTAGCGGGGGACAAGAGACCCAGTACTTC. This translates into CASSSEWASGGQETQYF.

The V call is TRBV7-3, the J call TRBJ2-1, with 8 bases that match TRBD2. The CDR3 is 16 residues long. J gave up 6 bases and V 6 bases, and 13 bases lay outside the gene matches. Germline V gives CDR1 SGHTA, CDR2 FQGTGA. Here the CDR3 DNA reads TGTGCCAGCAGTCCTAATCCGGGACTAGGGATCAATGAGCAGTTCTTC. Its protein is CASSPNPGLGINEQFF.

This chain connects TRBV5-1 to TRBJ2-5, with 7 bases that match TRBD1. This CDR3 comprises 15 residues. The germline CDR1 and CDR2 sequences are SGHRS and YFSETQ. V trimming: 4 bases; J trimming: 5 bases; junction bases outside the gene matches: 11. The CDR3 protein is CASSPERGRGETQYF. In nucleotides, the CDR3 is TGCGCCAGCAGCCCGGAGAGGGGGCGCGGGGAGACCCAGTACTTC.

This clone was recorded once. CDR3 nucleotide sequence: TGCGCCAGCAGCTTGCGAGGGGGTGATGGTTCACCCCTCCACTTT. This translates into CASSLRGGDGSPLHF. The chain employs TRBV5-1 and TRBJ1-6, with D maybe TRBD1 (6 bases). The germline CDR1 and CDR2 sequences are SGHRS and YFSETQ. Trimming cost V 1 base and J 9 bases, with 14 bases left between them. This CDR3 is built from 15 residues.

The chain employs TRBV28 and TRBJ2-7; the D is unclear. Germline loops: CDR1 MDHEN, CDR2 SYDVKM. Trimming stripped 8 bases from V and 3 bases from J, with 20 bases between. CDR3 length equals 15 residues. CDR3 nucleotides: TGTGCCAGCGGTACTTTTGGTTTCAACGTCTACGAGCAGTACTTC. Its protein product is CASGTFGFNVYEQYF.

This chain connects TRBV29-1 to TRBJ1-2; possibly TRBD1 for D (5 bases). The CDR3 extends over 16 amino acids. V was clipped by 3 bases and J by 1 base, with 18 bases between them. Germline CDR1 reads SQVTM; CDR2 reads ANQGSEA. The CDR3 reads CSVDRATTVYNYGYTF. In DNA, the CDR3 is TGCAGCGTTGACAGGGCTACCACCGTATATAACTATGGCTACACCTTC.

This chain uses TRBV7-2 with TRBJ1-3; no firm D call. CDR1 and CDR2 from the germline V gene are SGHTA and FQGNSA. V lost 3 bases, J lost 0 bases, and 6 bases lay in between. The CDR3 has 14 amino acids. CDR3 in DNA: TGTGCCAGCAGCTTGGCGGCCTCTGGAAACACCATATATTTT. This encodes CASSLAASGNTIYF.

V and J are TRBV18 and TRBJ1-3; 8 bases are a match to TRBD1. The ends lost 8 bases at V and 6 bases at J; junction bases unmatched: 9. The CDR3 has 14 residues. Germline values: CDR1 KGHSH, CDR2 LQKENI. CDR3 coding DNA: TGTGCCAGCACAAGCGGACAGGGCGAAAACACCATATATTTT. It is translated as CASTSGQGENTIYF.

The V and J genes are TRBV7-9 and TRBJ2-5, with 11 nucleotides matching TRBD2. CDR3 size: 16 residues. V shed 5 bases and J 5 bases; nucleotides not matched to a gene: 10. Germline CDR1 is SEHNR and CDR2 is FQNEAQ (reference sequence). The CDR3 loop is CASSLKSGLAAETQYF. CDR3 nucleotide sequence: TGTGCCAGCAGCCTAAAGTCGGGACTAGCGGCGGAGACCCAGTACTTC.